This TCR beta chain was observed in a study of blood T cell repertoires in COVID-19. Across the whole study: The samples span acute and convalescent COVID-19 from the United States, Italy and Spain. Sources were T cells, B-cell-depleted T cells, or PBMCs; the material itself was cDNA or gDNA.

The germline CDR1 and CDR2 sequences are SGHDT and YYEEEE. The V gene lost 0 bases and the J gene lost 8 bases, with 18 bases spanning the gap. This CDR3 is built from 16 residues. The authors' processing: Cell counts per sample came from amplifying reference gene primers. Clones were read by immunoSEQ multiplex PCR, and TCRdb kept only the in-frame ones, dropping some. That table is the source of V, J and clone size, and D and trimming were worked out from the DNA. The table includes roughly 60,000 clones, more than 80% detected once. The TCR originated in an elderly man with acute or convalescent COVID-19. This rearrangement joins TRBV5-6 to TRBJ2-4; TRBD1 is a possible D gene (5 bases). The source material was peripheral blood. The CDR3 region is CASSLASETASDIQYF. The CDR3 nucleotides read TGTGCCAGCAGCTTGGCCTCCGAGACAGCCAGCGACATTCAGTACTTC. Drawing the rest from reference TRBV5-6 and TRBJ2-4, the complete variable domain is DAGVTQSPTHLIKTRGQQVTLRCSPKSGHDTVSWYQQALGQGPQFIFQYYEEEERQRGNFPDRFSGHQFPNYSSELNVNALLLGDSALYLCASSLASETASDIQYFGAGTRLSVL.